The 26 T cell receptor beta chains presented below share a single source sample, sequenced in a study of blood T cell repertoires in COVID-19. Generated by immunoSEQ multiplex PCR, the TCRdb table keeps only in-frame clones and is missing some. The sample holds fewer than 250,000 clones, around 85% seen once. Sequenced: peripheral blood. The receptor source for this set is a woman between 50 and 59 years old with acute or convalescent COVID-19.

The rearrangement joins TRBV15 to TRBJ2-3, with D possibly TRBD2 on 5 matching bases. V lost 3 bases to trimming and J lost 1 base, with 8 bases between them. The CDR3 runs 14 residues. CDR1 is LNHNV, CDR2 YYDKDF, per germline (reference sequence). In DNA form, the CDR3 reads TGTGCCACCAGCAGGGACTTCGGCACAGATACGCAGTATTTT. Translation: CATSRDFGTDTQYF.

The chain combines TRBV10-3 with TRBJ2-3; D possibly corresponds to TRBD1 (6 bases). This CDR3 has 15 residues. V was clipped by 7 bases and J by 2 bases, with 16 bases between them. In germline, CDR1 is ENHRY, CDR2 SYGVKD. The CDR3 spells CAINRQGQPTDTQYF. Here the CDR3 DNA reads TGTGCCATCAATCGTCAGGGGCAACCCACAGATACGCAGTATTTT.

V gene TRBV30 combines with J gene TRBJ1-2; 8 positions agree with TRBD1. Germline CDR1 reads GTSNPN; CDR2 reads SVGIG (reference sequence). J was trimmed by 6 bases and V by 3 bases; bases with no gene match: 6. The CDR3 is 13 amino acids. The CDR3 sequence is CAWSLAGGNGYTF. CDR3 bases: TGTGCCTGGAGCCTCGCAGGGGGCAATGGCTACACCTTC.

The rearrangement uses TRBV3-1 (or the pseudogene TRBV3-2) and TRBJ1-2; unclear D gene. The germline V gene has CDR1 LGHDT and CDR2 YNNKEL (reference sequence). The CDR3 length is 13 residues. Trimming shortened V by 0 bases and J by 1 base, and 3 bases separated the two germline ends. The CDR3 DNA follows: TGTGCCAGCAGCCAAGACGGTAACTATGGCTACACCTTC. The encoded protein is CASSQDGNYGYTF.

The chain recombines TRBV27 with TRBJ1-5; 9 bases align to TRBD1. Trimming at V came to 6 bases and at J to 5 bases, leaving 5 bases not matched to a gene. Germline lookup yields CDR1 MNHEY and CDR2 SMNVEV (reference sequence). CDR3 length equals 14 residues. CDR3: CASRTDRGHQPQHF. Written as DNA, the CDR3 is TGTGCCAGCAGGACGGACAGGGGCCATCAGCCCCAGCATTTT.

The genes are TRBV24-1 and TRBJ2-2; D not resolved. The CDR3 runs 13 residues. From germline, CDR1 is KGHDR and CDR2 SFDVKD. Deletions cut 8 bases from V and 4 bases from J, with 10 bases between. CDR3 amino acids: CATNGRSTGELFF. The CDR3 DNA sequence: TGTGCCACCAATGGTAGAAGCACCGGGGAGCTGTTTTTT.

The CDR3 DNA follows: TGTGCCAGCAGTGGGGACAACTCTGACATTCAGTACTTC. It yields the protein CASSGDNSDIQYF. The genes are TRBV25-1 and TRBJ2-4; tentative D call: TRBD1 (6 bases). V was trimmed by 4 bases and J by 8 bases, leaving 12 bases between them. Per the germline V gene, CDR1 is MGHDK and CDR2 is SYGVNS. The CDR3 contains 13 residues.

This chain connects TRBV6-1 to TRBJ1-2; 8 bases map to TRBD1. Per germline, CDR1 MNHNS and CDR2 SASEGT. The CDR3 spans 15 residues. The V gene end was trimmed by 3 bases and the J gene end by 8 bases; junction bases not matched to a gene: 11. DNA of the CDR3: TGTGCCAGCAGTGAGGCGAACAGGGGGATCACCGGCTACACCTTC. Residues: CASSEANRGITGYTF.

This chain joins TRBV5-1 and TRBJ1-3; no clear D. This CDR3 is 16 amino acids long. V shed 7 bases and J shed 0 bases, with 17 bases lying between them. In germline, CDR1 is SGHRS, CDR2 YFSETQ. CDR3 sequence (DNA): TGCGCCAGCGCACCCACCAGGTCAATCTCTGGAAACACCATATATTTT. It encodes CASAPTRSISGNTIYF.

CDR3 nucleotides: TGTGCCACTCTCACCCCCAACCTATACGAGCAGTACTTC. Amino acid sequence: CATLTPNLYEQYF. The chain combines TRBV28 with TRBJ2-7; no clear D. The CDR3 covers 13 residues. CDR1 and CDR2 (germline): MDHEN, SYDVKM. Trimming stripped 10 bases from V and 4 bases from J, with 17 bases between.

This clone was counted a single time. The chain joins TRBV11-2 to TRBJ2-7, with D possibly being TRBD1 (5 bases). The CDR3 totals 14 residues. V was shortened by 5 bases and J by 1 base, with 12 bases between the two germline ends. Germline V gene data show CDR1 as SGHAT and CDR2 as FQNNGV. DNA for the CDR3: TGTGCCAGCAGCACCGACAGACAATCCTACGAGCAGTACTTC. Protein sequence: CASSTDRQSYEQYF.

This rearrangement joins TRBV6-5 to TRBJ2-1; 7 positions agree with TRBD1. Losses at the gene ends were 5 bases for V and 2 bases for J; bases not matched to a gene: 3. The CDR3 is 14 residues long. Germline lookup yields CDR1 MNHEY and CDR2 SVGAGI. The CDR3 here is CASSRDRAYNEQFF. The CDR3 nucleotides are TGTGCCAGCAGTAGAGACAGGGCCTACAATGAGCAGTTCTTC.

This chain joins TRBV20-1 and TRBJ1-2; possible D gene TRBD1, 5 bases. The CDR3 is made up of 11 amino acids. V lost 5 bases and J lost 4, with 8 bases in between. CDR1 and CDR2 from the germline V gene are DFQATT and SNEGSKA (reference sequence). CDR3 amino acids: CSAWGGYGYTF. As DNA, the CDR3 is TGCAGTGCTTGGGGGGGCTATGGCTACACCTTC.

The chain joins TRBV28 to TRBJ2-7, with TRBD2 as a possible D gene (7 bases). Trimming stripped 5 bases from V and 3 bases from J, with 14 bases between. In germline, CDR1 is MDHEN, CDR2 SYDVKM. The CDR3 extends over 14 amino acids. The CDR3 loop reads CASSEGGGIYEQYF. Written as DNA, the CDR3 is TGTGCCAGCAGTGAAGGGGGGGGAATCTACGAGCAGTACTTC.

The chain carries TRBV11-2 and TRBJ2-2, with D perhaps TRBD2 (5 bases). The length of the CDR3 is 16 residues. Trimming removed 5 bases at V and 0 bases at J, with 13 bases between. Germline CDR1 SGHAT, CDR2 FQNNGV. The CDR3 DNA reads TGTGCCAGCAGCGGAGGCCGGACCTCGAACACCGGGGAGCTGTTTTTT. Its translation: CASSGGRTSNTGELFF.

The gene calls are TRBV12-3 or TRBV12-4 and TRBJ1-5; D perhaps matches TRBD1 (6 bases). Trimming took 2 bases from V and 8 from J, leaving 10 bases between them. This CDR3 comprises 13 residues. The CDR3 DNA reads TGTGCCAGCAGTTTAAACAGGGAAGAGCCCCAGCATTTT. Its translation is CASSLNREEPQHF.

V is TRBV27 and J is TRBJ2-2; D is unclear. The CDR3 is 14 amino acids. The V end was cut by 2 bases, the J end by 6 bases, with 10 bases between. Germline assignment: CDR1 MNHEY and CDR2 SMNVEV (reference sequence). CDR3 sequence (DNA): TGTGCCAGCAGTTTACTGTTCTCCGCCGGGGAGCTGTTTTTT. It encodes CASSLLFSAGELFF.

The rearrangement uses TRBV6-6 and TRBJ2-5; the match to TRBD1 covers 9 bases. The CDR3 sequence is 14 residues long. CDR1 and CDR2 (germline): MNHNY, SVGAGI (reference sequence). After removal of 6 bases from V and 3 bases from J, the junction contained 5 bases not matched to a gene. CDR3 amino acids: CASSRDRVEETQYF. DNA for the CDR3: TGTGCCAGCAGCCGGGACAGGGTGGAAGAGACCCAGTACTTC.

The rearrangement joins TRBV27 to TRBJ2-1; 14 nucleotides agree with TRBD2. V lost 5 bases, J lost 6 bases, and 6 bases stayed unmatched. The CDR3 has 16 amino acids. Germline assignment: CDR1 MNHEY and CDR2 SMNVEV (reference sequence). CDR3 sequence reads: CASSNGGTSGGNEQFF. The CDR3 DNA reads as TGTGCCAGCAGTAACGGGGGGACTAGCGGGGGCAATGAGCAGTTCTTC.

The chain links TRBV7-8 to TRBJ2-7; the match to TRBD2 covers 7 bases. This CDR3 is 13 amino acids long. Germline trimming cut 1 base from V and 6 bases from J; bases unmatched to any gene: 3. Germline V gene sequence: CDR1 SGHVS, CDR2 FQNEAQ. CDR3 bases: TGTGCCAGCAGCTTAGTGGGAGGGGTCGAGCAGTACTTC. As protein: CASSLVGGVEQYF.

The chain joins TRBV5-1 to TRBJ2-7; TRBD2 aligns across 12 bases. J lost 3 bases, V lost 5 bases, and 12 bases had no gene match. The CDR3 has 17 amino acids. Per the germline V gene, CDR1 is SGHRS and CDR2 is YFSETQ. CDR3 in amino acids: CASRFYAGTSGFYEQYF. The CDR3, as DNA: TGCGCCAGCAGATTTTACGCCGGGACTAGCGGGTTCTACGAGCAGTACTTC.

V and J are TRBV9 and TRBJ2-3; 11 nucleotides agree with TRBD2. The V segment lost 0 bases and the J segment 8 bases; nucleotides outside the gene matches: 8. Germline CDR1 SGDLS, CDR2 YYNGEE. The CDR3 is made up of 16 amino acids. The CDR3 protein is CASSVVASGGRGTQYF. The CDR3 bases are TGTGCCAGCAGCGTAGTGGCTAGCGGGGGGAGGGGTACGCAGTATTTT.

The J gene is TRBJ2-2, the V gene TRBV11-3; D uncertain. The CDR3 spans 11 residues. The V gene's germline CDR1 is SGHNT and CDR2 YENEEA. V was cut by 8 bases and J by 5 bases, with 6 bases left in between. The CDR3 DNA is TGTGCCAGCTCGGGTACCGGGGAGCTGTTTTTT. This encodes CASSGTGELFF.

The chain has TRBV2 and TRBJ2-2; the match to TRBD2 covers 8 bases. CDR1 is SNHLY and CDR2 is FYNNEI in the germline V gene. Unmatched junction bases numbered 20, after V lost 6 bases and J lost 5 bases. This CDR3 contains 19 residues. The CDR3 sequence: CASRREIVAGIYRTGELFF. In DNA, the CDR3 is TGTGCCAGCAGACGGGAAATAGTAGCGGGGATATATAGGACCGGGGAGCTGTTTTTT.

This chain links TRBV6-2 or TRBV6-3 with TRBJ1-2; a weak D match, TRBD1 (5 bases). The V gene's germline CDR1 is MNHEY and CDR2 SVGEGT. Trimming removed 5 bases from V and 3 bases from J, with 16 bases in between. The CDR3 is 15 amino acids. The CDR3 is CASSLHKGTYYGYTF. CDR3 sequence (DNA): TGTGCCAGCAGTCTCCATAAGGGGACTTACTATGGCTACACCTTC.

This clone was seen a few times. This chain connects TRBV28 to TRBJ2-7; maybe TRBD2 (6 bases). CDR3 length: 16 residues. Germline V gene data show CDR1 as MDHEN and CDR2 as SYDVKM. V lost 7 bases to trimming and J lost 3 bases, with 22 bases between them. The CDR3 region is CASMQAGLALNYEQYF. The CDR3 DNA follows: TGTGCCAGCATGCAAGCGGGCCTCGCGCTGAACTACGAGCAGTACTTC.